One sample yielded the 7 T cell receptor beta chains listed below, sequenced in a study of CD8 T cells in ankylosing spondylitis. General study points: Among TCR beta sequences, a motif of several highly homologous variants appeared characteristic of ankylosing spondylitis blood.

These receptors have no identified antigens. TCRdb re-derived calls from the 5' RACE reads in MiXCR, one entry per CDR3 protein. This sample has approximately 550,000 distinct CDR3 sequences; roughly 12% occur once, and the top ten carry about 6.8%. The source material was blood, either unsorted or a sorted T cell fraction (not recorded which). The receptors here all came from a male donor with ankylosing spondylitis.

This clonotype was found a few times. The chain recombines TRBV11-1 with TRBJ2-7, with D unresolved. The CDR3 consists of 15 residues. From germline, CDR1 is SGHAT and CDR2 FQDESV (reference sequence). V lost 0 bases, J lost 2 bases, and 11 bases lay in between. CDR3 nucleotide sequence: TGTGCCAGCAGCTTAGCCCCACAGAGGACCTACGAGCAGTACGTC. Translation gives CASSLAPQRTYEQYV.

This chain uses TRBV25-1 with TRBJ2-1; D might be TRBD1 or TRBD2, each matching 5 bases. The length of the CDR3 is 17 residues. Per the germline V gene, CDR1 is MGHDK and CDR2 is SYGVNS. V lost 3 bases and J 2 bases, leaving 17 bases between the germline ends. The CDR3 DNA is TGTGCCAGCAGTGAGCAGGCGGGTGAGGGACCCTACAATGAGCAGTTCTTC. Translation: CASSEQAGEGPYNEQFF.

The CDR3 DNA follows: TGTGCCGCAACAAATGCGAACACCGGGGAGCTGTTTTTT. Its protein is CAATNANTGELFF. V gene TRBV24-1 combines with J gene TRBJ2-2; D gene ambiguous. Germline loops: CDR1 KGHDR, CDR2 SFDVKD. The ends were cut back, 12 bases at V and 0 bases at J, with 10 bases in the middle. The CDR3 runs 13 residues.

This clonotype has just a few counts. The rearrangement links TRBV20-1 to TRBJ2-2; 8 nucleotides agree with TRBD2. The CDR3 extends over 14 amino acids. The ends lost 5 bases at V and 3 bases at J; junction bases unmatched: 5. Germline V gene data show CDR1 as DFQATT and CDR2 as SNEGSKA (reference sequence). The chain's CDR3 is CSASGTSYTGELFF. CDR3 nucleotides: TGCAGTGCTTCCGGGACTAGTTACACCGGGGAGCTGTTTTTT.

At least ten counts were recorded for this clonotype. This chain joins TRBV20-1 and TRBJ2-3; no definite D call. The germline V and J ends were trimmed by 5 bases and 6 bases, with 18 bases remaining between them. There are 14 residues in the CDR3. Germline lookup yields CDR1 DFQATT and CDR2 SNEGSKA (reference sequence). CDR3 DNA: TGCAGTGCTCCTCCCCGAGTGCAGCCCGATACGCAGTATTTT. Amino acids: CSAPPRVQPDTQYF.

This clonotype was counted many times. The CDR3 loop reads CASGTGNAETQYF. The CDR3 nucleotides read TGCGCCAGCGGGACAGGGAATGCGGAGACCCAGTACTTC. The chain has TRBV5-1 and TRBJ2-5, with 9 nucleotides matching TRBD1. V trimming: 7 bases; J trimming: 5 bases; junction bases outside the gene matches: 6. Germline loops: CDR1 SGHRS, CDR2 YFSETQ. The CDR3 runs 13 residues. Full variable domain (outside the CDR3, taken from reference TRBV5-1 and TRBJ2-5): KAGVTQTPRYLIKTRGQQVTLSCSPISGHRSVSWYQQTPGQGLQFLFEYFSETQRNKGNFPGRFSGRQFSNSRSEMNVSTLELGDSALYLCASGTGNAETQYFGPGTRLLVL.

The sample holds a few counts of this clonotype. The V gene is TRBV5-1, the J gene TRBJ1-1; D gene uncertain. The CDR3 covers 14 residues. Looked up from germline, CDR1 is SGHRS and CDR2 is YFSETQ. V was clipped by 0 bases and J by 1 base, with 7 bases between them. The CDR3 DNA reads as TGCGCCAGCAGCTTGGTACAGCCGAACACTGAAGCTTTCTTT. Translation: CASSLVQPNTEAFF. The variable domain in full, with the rest retrieved from reference TRBV5-1 and TRBJ1-1, is KAGVTQTPRYLIKTRGQQVTLSCSPISGHRSVSWYQQTPGQGLQFLFEYFSETQRNKGNFPGRFSGRQFSNSRSEMNVSTLELGDSALYLCASSLVQPNTEAFFGQGTRLTVV.